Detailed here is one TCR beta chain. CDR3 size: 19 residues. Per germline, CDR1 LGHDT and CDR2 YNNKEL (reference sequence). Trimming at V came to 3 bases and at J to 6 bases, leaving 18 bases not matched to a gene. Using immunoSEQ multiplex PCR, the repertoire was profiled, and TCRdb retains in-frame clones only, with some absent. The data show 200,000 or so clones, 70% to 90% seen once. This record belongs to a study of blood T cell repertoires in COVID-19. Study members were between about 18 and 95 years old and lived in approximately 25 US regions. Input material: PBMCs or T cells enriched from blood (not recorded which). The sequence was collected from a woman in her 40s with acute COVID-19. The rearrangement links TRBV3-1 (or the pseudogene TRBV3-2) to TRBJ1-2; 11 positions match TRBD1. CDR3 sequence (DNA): TGTGCCAGCAGCCATTTTTTTTCGGCGCGGACAGGGGGCATCGATGGCTACACCTTC. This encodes CASSHFFSARTGGIDGYTF.